Listed below are T cell receptor beta chains from one sample, sequenced in a study of neurological immune-mediated disorders. TCRdb processed the 5' RACE reads anew with MiXCR; each CDR3 protein has one entry. The table lists roughly 60,000 distinct CDR3 sequences, around 10% of them singletons, with less than 2% in the top ten. The specimen sequenced was PBMCs. The receptors shown here come from a man in his fifties or sixties in good health. Both conserved end residues are part of each CDR3. D genes are given only for firm matches. Clone size, where shown, is once, few, many, or a class for clones that have expanded.

D	size	V	J	DNA	CDR3
.	many	TRBV7-2	TRBJ2-1	TGTGCCAGCAGCTTACCTACTTCCAATGAGCAGTTCTTC	CASSLPTSNEQFF
.	many	TRBV27	TRBJ2-7	TGTGCCAGCAGTTTAATGGGACATACCTTCTACGAGCAGTACTTC	CASSLMGHTFYEQYF
.	many	TRBV29-1	TRBJ2-1	TGCAGCGTTAATTCCCCAGGGAGTCCCTACAATGAGCAGTTCTTC	CSVNSPGSPYNEQFF
.	many	TRBV12-3/TRBV12-4	TRBJ2-5	TGTGCCAGCAGGGTACAGGGTTCTGGACGGGAGACCCAGTACTTC	CASRVQGSGRETQYF
.	.	TRBV24-1	TRBJ2-7	TGTGCCACCAGTGATGGCCGGGACGGAGCCTACGAGCAGTACTTC	CATSDGRDGAYEQYF
.	few	TRBV24-1	TRBJ2-2	TGTGCCACCGGGACGGCGAACACCGGGGAGCTGTTTTTT	CATGTANTGELFF
.	.	TRBV5-1	TRBJ2-7	TGCGCCAGCAGTACGACAGGCACATCCTACGAGCAGTACTTC	CASSTTGTSYEQYF
.	many	TRBV2	TRBJ1-5	TGTGCCAGCAGTCCAGGCCCTGCTAGCAATCAGCCCCAGCATTTT	CASSPGPASNQPQHF
.	.	TRBV7-9	TRBJ2-5	TGTGCCAGCAGCTTAAATGGAGGAGAGACCCAGTACTTC	CASSLNGGETQYF
.	many	TRBV12-3/TRBV12-4	TRBJ1-1	TGTGCCAGCAGTTTTCTCGTGAACACTGAAGCTTTCTTT	CASSFLVNTEAFF
.	many	TRBV29-1	TRBJ1-1	TGCAGCGTTGAAGTACAGAACACTGAAGCTTTCTTT	CSVEVQNTEAFF
.	.	TRBV6-1	TRBJ1-4	TGTGCCAGCAGAGTGAGGCACGGAAATGAAAAACTGTTTTTT	CASRVRHGNEKLFF
.	many	TRBV5-1	TRBJ2-3	TGCGCCAGCAGCTTGGCGATAGGGGGAACAGATACGCAGTATTTT	CASSLAIGGTDTQYF
.	many	TRBV4-3	TRBJ2-2	TGCGCCAGCAGCCAACTGTTGGGGGCCGCGAACACCGGGGAGCTGTTTTTT	CASSQLLGAANTGELFF
TRBD1	many	TRBV25-1	TRBJ1-5	TGTGCCAGCAGTGGCGGGACAGATTACAATCAGCCCCAGCATTTT	CASSGGTDYNQPQHF
.	many	TRBV28	TRBJ1-2	TGTGCCATCGACGGACAACCACCTGACTATGGCTACACCTTC	CAIDGQPPDYGYTF